This T cell receptor beta chain originates from a study of monozygotic twins with inflammatory bowel disease (dated by TCRdb to the late 2010s). Looking at the study overall: In total, about 30 monozygotic twin pairs made up the full study: 19 Danish pairs, all IBD-discordant, plus nine German pairs, of which four were IBD-concordant and five were IBD-discordant. Each individual had, on average, about 151 000 unique TCRalpha sequences and 181 000 unique TCRbeta sequences available for analysis. Within discordant pairs, disease-associated traits were sought mainly by comparing IBD patients with their genetically identical healthy co-twins.

Receptors were amplified or captured by 5' RACE. Each TCR library was prepared from around 3,400 ng of total RNA. For each sample, cDNA synthesis with SMARTScribe reverse transcriptase was split into eight separate reactions. During cDNA synthesis, unique molecular identifiers containing a 6-nucleotide sample barcode were introduced by template switching. TCRalpha and TCRbeta cDNA was amplified by two nested PCRs of 16 and 9 cycles, with bead purification after each PCR. Before amplification, the cDNA was treated with uracil DNA-glycosylase and purified using the QIAquick PCR purification kit. In the second PCR, Illumina TruSeq-compatible adapters and sample-specific barcodes were added. Library quality and concentration were checked on TapeStation and Qubit, and libraries were pooled at about 5 ng each. The pooled libraries were sequenced with 2 x 100 bp reads and custom sequencing primers on an Illumina HiSeq2500 single-index Rapid Run. Per the authors' processing: PCR and sequencing errors were corrected by UMI-based consensus assembly using MiGEC version 1.2.6. MiXCR version 2.1.1 was used for V(D)J alignment, clonotype assembly and CDR3 extraction. To normalise gene usage, clonotype sharing and MAIT/NKT TCR abundance, the analysis used the top 1000, 10 000 and 20 000 clonotypes per sample. Diversity was computed as the inverse Simpson index with the vegan R package after downsampling to 27 000 UMIs. Paired Mann-Whitney U tests were applied to discordant twin pairs, and Benjamini-Hochberg correction was used for multiple testing. TCRdb reprocessed the reads and assigns one entry to each CDR3 protein sequence, leaving out DNA. These V and J calls rely on TCRdb rather than the paper's analysis. This sample's records show some 150,000 distinct CDR3 sequences. Less than 8% of the sample belongs to the ten largest clones.

A roughly 2.5 ml peripheral blood sample was drawn into PAXgene tubes per donor and stored at -80°C. Total RNA was isolated from whole blood with the PAXgene blood miRNA kit on an automated QIAcube, without T cell sorting. Peripheral blood from monozygotic twin pairs who were concordant or discordant for inflammatory bowel disease underwent deep TCRalpha and TCRbeta repertoire profiling using unique molecular barcoding. Smoking habits were recorded for all twin pairs, with individuals classified as current, former or never smokers. CDR1 and CDR2, looked up from the germline V gene (reference sequence), are GTSNPN and SVGIG. Counted from cysteine to phenylalanine, this CDR3 has 14 amino acids. There is no recorded DNA. The paper as a whole reports these results and caveats: The analysis was unable to tell different T cell subtypes apart. The results gave no support for a single strong signal or clonotype linked to IBD. Repertoire similarity did not differ between concordant and discordant twins, possibly due to limited statistical power. Background noise and inter-individual variability may have been introduced into the repertoires by the differing immunosuppressive treatments among patients. A decrease in TCRbeta repertoire diversity, as measured by inverse Simpson index, was observed in IBD patients compared with their healthy co-twins. Compared with healthy twins, IBD patients had fewer clonotypes in common with other individuals, a difference most pronounced in patients showing signs of disease activity.

To note about this clonotype: The target of this receptor is not known.

Sequenced input: blood. In this chain, TRBV30 is recombined with TRBJ2-3; the D call from TCRdb, TRBD2, cannot be confirmed without DNA. The TCR comes from a human donor with ulcerative colitis or Crohn's disease, or a healthy co-twin of an affected twin (not recorded which). The CDR3 protein: CAWGRGISTDTQYF.